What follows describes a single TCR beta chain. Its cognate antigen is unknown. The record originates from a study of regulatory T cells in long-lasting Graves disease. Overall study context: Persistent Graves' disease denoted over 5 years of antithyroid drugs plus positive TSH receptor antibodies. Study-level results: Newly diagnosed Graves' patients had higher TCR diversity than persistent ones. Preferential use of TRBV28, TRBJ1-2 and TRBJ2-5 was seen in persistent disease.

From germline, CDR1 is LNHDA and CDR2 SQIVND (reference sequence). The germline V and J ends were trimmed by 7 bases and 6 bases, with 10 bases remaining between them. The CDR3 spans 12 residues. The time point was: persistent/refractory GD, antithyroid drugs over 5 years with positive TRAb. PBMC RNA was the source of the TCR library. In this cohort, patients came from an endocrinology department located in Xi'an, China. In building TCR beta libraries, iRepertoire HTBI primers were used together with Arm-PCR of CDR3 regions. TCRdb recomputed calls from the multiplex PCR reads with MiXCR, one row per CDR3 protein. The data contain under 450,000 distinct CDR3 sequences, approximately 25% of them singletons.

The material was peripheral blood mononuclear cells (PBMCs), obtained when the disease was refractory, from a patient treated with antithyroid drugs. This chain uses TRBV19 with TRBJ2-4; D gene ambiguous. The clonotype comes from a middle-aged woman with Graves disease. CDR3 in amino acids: CASKAQSNIQYF. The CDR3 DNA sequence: TGTGCCAGTAAGGCACAATCAAACATTCAGTACTTC.